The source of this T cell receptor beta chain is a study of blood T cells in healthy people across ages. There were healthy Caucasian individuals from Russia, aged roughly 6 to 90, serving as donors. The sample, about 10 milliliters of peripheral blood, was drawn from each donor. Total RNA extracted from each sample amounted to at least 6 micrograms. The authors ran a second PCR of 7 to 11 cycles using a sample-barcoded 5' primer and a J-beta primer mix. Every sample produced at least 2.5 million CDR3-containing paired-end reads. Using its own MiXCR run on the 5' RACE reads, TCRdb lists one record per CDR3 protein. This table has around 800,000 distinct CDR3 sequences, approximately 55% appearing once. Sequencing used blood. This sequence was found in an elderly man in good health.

The DNA of the CDR3 is TGTGCCAGCAGTTTCCCGGGAATCTCGAGCTCCTACAATGAGCAGTTCTTC. It codes for CASSFPGISSSYNEQFF. The chain has TRBV28 and TRBJ2-1, with a possible D match to TRBD2 (5 bases). Germline V gene data show CDR1 as MDHEN and CDR2 as SYDVKM. Trimming took 3 bases from V and 0 from J, leaving 15 bases between them. The CDR3 spans 17 residues.